This entry lists 26 T cell receptor beta chains sequenced from one sample in a study of T cell responses to AZD1222 COVID-19 vaccine. The data were produced by immunoSEQ multiplex PCR, yet TCRdb's version contains in-frame clones alone and is incomplete. The sample lists more than 150,000 clones, more than 85% occurring once. The starting material was peripheral blood, obtained after recovery from COVID-19. The receptors here all came from an adult who had recovered from COVID-19.

V is TRBV27 and J is TRBJ1-1; D unresolved. This CDR3 region has 12 residues. Germline V gives CDR1 MNHEY, CDR2 SMNVEV (reference sequence). The V end was cut by 4 bases, the J end by 3 bases, with 6 bases between. CDR3 DNA: TGTGCCAGCAGTTCGGGGTACACTGAAGCTTTCTTT. Translated, it gives CASSSGYTEAFF.

This clone was recorded only once. The V gene is TRBV9, the J gene TRBJ2-7; 7 bases agree with TRBD1. Per germline, CDR1 SGDLS and CDR2 YYNGEE. This CDR3 has 15 residues. The V and J ends lost 4 bases and 0 bases, in that order; junction bases with no gene match: 7. In nucleotides, the CDR3 is TGTGCCAGCAGCCCTTTTGGGGACAGCTCCTACGAGCAGTACTTC. Translating it yields CASSPFGDSSYEQYF.

Points on this clone: In the same sample, other DNA sequences code for this CDR3. V usage is TRBV11-2 and J usage is TRBJ1-3; no reliable D call. The CDR3 contains 14 residues. Between the trimmed V and J ends, which lost 1 base and 4 bases, there was a span of 8 bases. CDR1 is SGHAT, CDR2 FQNNGV, per germline. The CDR3 here is CASSLGGSGNTIYF. The CDR3 coding sequence is TGTGCCAGCAGCTTAGGGGGTTCCGGAAACACCATATATTTT.

This chain uses TRBV7-6 with TRBJ1-5; D perhaps matches TRBD1 (5 bases). There are 16 residues in the CDR3. Per the germline V gene, CDR1 is SGHVS and CDR2 is FNYEAQ. The V end lost 5 bases, the J end lost 1 base, and 15 bases lay between the germline ends. The CDR3 loop is CASSPNQGGSNQPQHF. CDR3 DNA sequence: TGTGCCAGCAGCCCCAACCAGGGTGGAAGCAATCAGCCCCAGCATTTT.

The CDR3 DNA sequence: TGTGCCAGTAAGACTAGCGGGAGCTACGAGCAGTACTTC. This translates into CASKTSGSYEQYF. This chain links TRBV19 with TRBJ2-7, with 12 positions matching TRBD2. The CDR3 runs 13 residues. V lost 7 bases and J lost 3; bases outside the gene matches: 1. Germline assignment: CDR1 LNHDA and CDR2 SQIVND (reference sequence).

The chain is built from TRBV19 and TRBJ1-1, with D maybe TRBD1 (6 bases). Germline V gives CDR1 LNHDA, CDR2 SQIVND (reference sequence). The CDR3 extends over 15 amino acids. V was cut by 7 bases and J by 0 bases, with 15 bases left in between. The CDR3 sequence: CASTPLDSMNTEAFF. The CDR3 nucleotides are TGTGCCAGTACCCCCCTGGACAGCATGAACACTGAAGCTTTCTTT.

The chain uses TRBV10-3 and TRBJ1-2; a weak D match, TRBD1 (6 bases). CDR1 is ENHRY and CDR2 is SYGVKD in the germline V gene. The CDR3 contains 13 residues. V lost 2 bases, J lost 2 bases, and 6 bases lay in between. CDR3: CAISEGQNYGYTF. The CDR3 DNA is TGTGCCATCAGTGAGGGACAGAACTATGGCTACACCTTC.

CDR3 DNA sequence: TGTGCCAGCAGTTCAGGGTTAAGGGGCAATCAGCCCCAGCATTTT. It encodes CASSSGLRGNQPQHF. The chain employs TRBV6-2 or TRBV6-3 and TRBJ1-5; D is possibly TRBD1 (5 bases). The germline V gene encodes CDR1 MNHEY and CDR2 SVGEGT. The CDR3 runs 15 residues. V gave up 4 bases and J gave up 2 bases, with 12 bases separating them.

This clone has only a few counts. The rearrangement links TRBV7-8 to TRBJ1-2; D ambiguous. Germline V gene data show CDR1 as SGHVS and CDR2 as FQNEAQ. This CDR3 region has 16 residues. V was clipped by 5 bases and J by 0 bases, with 16 bases between them. This CDR3 reads CASSPKLRKANYGYTF. CDR3 nucleotide sequence: TGTGCCAGCAGCCCTAAGCTTCGCAAAGCTAACTATGGCTACACCTTC.

In nucleotides, the CDR3 is TGTGCCAGCAGTGACGGGACAGGGGGCCTAAATACGCAGTATTTT. Amino acids: CASSDGTGGLNTQYF. This rearrangement joins TRBV6-4 to TRBJ2-3, with TRBD1 identical over 12 bases. Trimming cost V 2 bases and J 7 bases; bases outside gene matches: 4. Germline CDR1 reads MRHNA; CDR2 reads SNTAGT. The CDR3 totals 15 residues.

The genes are TRBV9 and TRBJ1-1; D gene ambiguous. CDR3 length equals 17 residues. Germline values: CDR1 SGDLS, CDR2 YYNGEE. Trimming removed 3 bases at V and 0 bases at J, with 18 bases between. In nucleotides, the CDR3 is TGTGCCAGCAGCGACACCCCCCACGGACCCTTGAACACTGAAGCTTTCTTT. Protein product: CASSDTPHGPLNTEAFF.

V gene TRBV5-6 combines with J gene TRBJ2-7; 9 bases line up with TRBD1. Trimming removed 2 bases from V and 1 base from J; junction bases left unmatched: 4. This CDR3 contains 15 residues. Per germline, CDR1 SGHDT and CDR2 YYEEEE. The CDR3, as DNA: TGTGCCAGCAGCTTTGGGGGGACAGGGTCCTACGAGCAGTACTTC. It specifies CASSFGGTGSYEQYF.

Remarks on this clone: Other DNA sequences from this sample encode an identical CDR3 as well. V gene TRBV11-2 combines with J gene TRBJ2-7; D is ambiguous. The germline V and J ends were trimmed by 2 bases and 1 base, with 6 bases remaining between them. This CDR3 comprises 13 residues. Germline V gene data show CDR1 as SGHAT and CDR2 as FQNNGV. CDR3 bases: TGTGCCAGCAGCTTACAGACGTCCTACGAGCAGTACTTC. Translation gives CASSLQTSYEQYF.

This clone was seen once. This sequence joins TRBV11-2 and TRBJ2-7; D is possibly TRBD1 (5 bases). The V end was cut by 1 base, the J end by 4 bases, with 14 bases between. In germline, CDR1 is SGHAT, CDR2 FQNNGV. There are 15 residues in the CDR3. CDR3 DNA sequence: TGTGCCAGCAGCTTAGTAGCTAACCCAGGGTACGAGCAGTACTTC. This codes for CASSLVANPGYEQYF.

This chain uses TRBV4-2 with TRBJ1-2; no firm D call. V dropped 6 bases and J dropped 3 bases, with 8 bases sitting between them. CDR1 is LGHNA and CDR2 is YNFKEQ in the germline V gene. This CDR3 spans 12 amino acids. The CDR3 reads CASSGQYYGYTF. CDR3 coding DNA: TGTGCCAGCAGTGGGCAGTACTATGGCTACACCTTC.

This sequence joins TRBV6-6 and TRBJ1-6; no reliable D call. CDR1 MNHNY and CDR2 SVGAGI come from the germline V gene (reference sequence). The CDR3 totals 14 residues. The V gene lost 6 bases and the J gene lost 5 bases, with 11 bases spanning the gap. CDR3: CASRSHGNNSPLHF. DNA for the CDR3: TGTGCCAGCAGATCTCATGGGAATAATTCACCCCTCCACTTT.

This chain links TRBV6-1 with TRBJ2-1; no firm D call. V was pared by 3 bases and J by 0 bases, with 3 bases between. This CDR3 is 13 amino acids long. The germline CDR1 and CDR2 sequences are MNHNS and SASEGT. The CDR3 DNA follows: TGTGCCAGCAGTGATCTCTCCTACAATGAGCAGTTCTTC. Protein product: CASSDLSYNEQFF.

The chain employs TRBV2 and TRBJ1-5, with a weak D call TRBD1 (6 bases). The length of the CDR3 is 15 residues. Trimming pared 7 bases from V and 0 bases from J, leaving 13 bases between. The V gene's germline CDR1 is SNHLY and CDR2 FYNNEI. The CDR3 region is CASKGERASNQPQHF. The CDR3 region has the DNA TGTGCCAGCAAGGGGGAAAGGGCTAGCAATCAGCCCCAGCATTTT.

This chain uses TRBV5-5 with TRBJ1-3, with D maybe TRBD1 (6 bases). This CDR3 region has 14 residues. V gave up 0 bases and J gave up 6 bases, with 10 bases separating them. Germline assignment: CDR1 SGHKS and CDR2 YYEKEE (reference sequence). CDR3 amino acids: CASSLAGAENTIYF. Written as DNA, the CDR3 is TGTGCCAGCAGCTTGGCGGGGGCAGAAAACACCATATATTTT.

DNA of the CDR3: TGTGCCAGCTCACCGCCGGGACGCCAAACCTACGAGCAGTACTTC. It encodes CASSPPGRQTYEQYF. The chain couples TRBV18 to TRBJ2-7; D tentatively reads TRBD1 or TRBD2 (5 bases each). The CDR3 extends over 15 amino acids. With 3 bases removed from V and 2 bases from J, the gap between germline ends came to 14 bases. Germline V lookup: CDR1 KGHSH, CDR2 LQKENI. Combining the CDR3 with reference TRBV18 and TRBJ2-7 gives the whole variable domain NAGVMQNPRHLVRRRGQEARLRCSPMKGHSHVYWYRQLPEEGLKFMVYLQKENIIDESGMPKERFSAEFPKEGPSILRIQQVVRGDSAAYFCASSPPGRQTYEQYFGPGTRLTVT.

V and J are TRBV20-1 and TRBJ2-5; D gene ambiguous. V was trimmed by 3 bases and J by 4 bases, leaving 9 bases between them. This CDR3 is built from 12 residues. CDR1 is DFQATT, CDR2 SNEGSKA, per germline (reference sequence). The chain's CDR3 is CSASFAGETQYF. The CDR3 DNA reads as TGCAGTGCTAGTTTCGCCGGAGAGACCCAGTACTTC.

This chain uses TRBV11-2 with TRBJ1-2; 8 bases map to TRBD1. Germline V gene sequence: CDR1 SGHAT, CDR2 FQNNGV. The CDR3 contains 15 residues. V was clipped by 7 bases and J by 8 bases; unmatched bases: 15. The CDR3 loop reads CASTPGAGGNRGYTF. CDR3 coding DNA: TGTGCCAGCACCCCAGGGGCAGGGGGCAATAGAGGCTACACCTTC.

The genes are TRBV5-3 and TRBJ1-5; the D gene is possibly TRBD1 (6 bases). TRBV5-3 is marked as an open reading frame, function uncertain. V dropped 2 bases and J dropped 2 bases, with 20 bases sitting between them. The length of the CDR3 is 18 residues. The CDR3 is CARSLYPGHPKGNQPQHF. The CDR3 bases are TGTGCCAGAAGCTTATACCCGGGACACCCTAAGGGCAATCAGCCCCAGCATTTT.

The rearrangement joins TRBV5-1 to TRBJ2-1; 9 bases match TRBD1. With 4 bases clipped from V and 3 bases from J, the junction kept 5 bases outside the gene matches. This CDR3 contains 15 residues. Germline CDR1 is SGHRS and CDR2 is YFSETQ. The CDR3, as DNA: TGCGCCAGCAGCCCGGGGGACAGGGACTACAATGAGCAGTTCTTC. Residues: CASSPGDRDYNEQFF.

The rearrangement links TRBV5-1 to TRBJ2-7; D gene unclear. V was cut by 1 base and J by 2 bases, with 10 bases left in between. This CDR3 region has 14 residues. In germline, CDR1 is SGHRS, CDR2 YFSETQ. The CDR3: CASSLSPGTYEQYF. As DNA, the CDR3 is TGCGCCAGCAGCTTGTCCCCTGGGACCTACGAGCAGTACTTC.

J is TRBJ1-1 and V is TRBV7-3, with 7 bases fitting TRBD1. The CDR3 is 13 amino acids. Trimming at V came to 1 base and at J to 7 bases, leaving 3 bases not matched to a gene. Germline V gene data show CDR1 as SGHTA and CDR2 as FQGTGA. The CDR3 region is CASSLNGDSEAFF. In DNA form, the CDR3 reads TGTGCCAGCAGCTTAAATGGGGACAGTGAAGCTTTCTTT.